These 21 T cell receptor beta chains originate from one sample sequenced in a study of T-cell reconstitution after alpha-beta-depleted transplantation in children (dated by TCRdb to about 2016). This sample's treatment or condition label indicates: allogeneic hematopoietic cell transplantation with graft depleted of TCRalphabeta T cells and CD19 B cells. The method was PCR. The listed sequencing device is Illumina HiSeq 2500. TCR libraries were prepared with molecular barcoding, using unique molecular identifiers to normalize TCRbeta repertoire quantification. TCRdb handled the public reads itself, with Q25 trimming in fastp and clone calling in MiXCR, and kept productive beta chains. All rows with the same CDR3 protein become a single entry with the most common DNA and genes. The sample table shows 670,000 or so distinct CDR3 sequences, and around 13% are seen once. The ten largest clones represent approximately 0.8% of the sample.

Sample: PBMCs, taken before TCRalphabeta/CD19-depleted stem cell transplant. These receptors all stem from a girl aged 2-10 years with congenital amegakaryocytic thrombocytopenia, due to receive a stem cell transplant.

This clonotype has ten or more counts. The genes are TRBV5-1 and TRBJ2-3; D gene ambiguous. Trimming shortened V by 2 bases and J by 0 bases, and 10 bases separated the two germline ends. Per the germline V gene, CDR1 is SGHRS and CDR2 is YFSETQ. There are 15 residues in the CDR3. Here the CDR3 reads CASSFFDGSTDTQYF. CDR3 in DNA: TGCGCCAGCAGCTTCTTTGACGGAAGCACAGATACGCAGTATTTT. Full variable domain (outside the CDR3, taken from reference TRBV5-1 and TRBJ2-3): KAGVTQTPRYLIKTRGQQVTLSCSPISGHRSVSWYQQTPGQGLQFLFEYFSETQRNKGNFPGRFSGRQFSNSRSEMNVSTLELGDSALYLCASSFFDGSTDTQYFGPGTRLTVL.

This clonotype was seen repeatedly, ten times or more. The chain joins TRBV20-1 to TRBJ1-2, with D possibly TRBD1 on 5 matching bases. The CDR3 has 15 amino acids. Looked up from germline, CDR1 is DFQATT and CDR2 is SNEGSKA (reference sequence). The V gene lost 1 base and the J gene lost 0 bases, with 12 bases spanning the gap. This CDR3 reads CSARVLDIANYGYTF. CDR3 coding DNA: TGCAGTGCTAGAGTATTGGACATAGCTAACTATGGCTACACCTTC.

V is TRBV7-9 and J is TRBJ2-5; D possibly corresponds to TRBD2 (5 bases). Trimming pared 5 bases from V and 2 bases from J, leaving 15 bases between. The CDR3 has 15 amino acids. Germline-derived CDR1 and CDR2 are SEHNR and FQNEAQ (reference sequence). In DNA form, the CDR3 reads TGTGCCAGCAGCACCACTAGTCTCCCTCAAGAGACCCAGTACTTC. It specifies CASSTTSLPQETQYF.

This clonotype was observed a handful of times. The chain couples TRBV6-4 to TRBJ2-1; 7 bases map to TRBD1. J lost 5 bases, V lost 8 bases, and 18 bases had no gene match. CDR1 is MRHNA, CDR2 SNTAGT, per germline. The CDR3 has 17 amino acids. The CDR3 here is CASPVRVTGPFNNEQFF. As DNA, the CDR3 is TGTGCCAGCCCCGTGCGCGTGACAGGGCCTTTTAACAATGAGCAGTTCTTC.

A few counts support this clonotype. V is TRBV5-1 and J is TRBJ1-4; possible D gene TRBD1, 6 bases. Germline lookup yields CDR1 SGHRS and CDR2 YFSETQ. Trimming left V 5 bases short and J 5 bases short, with 19 bases between. This CDR3 region has 16 residues. The CDR3 coding sequence is TGCGCCAGCAGTTTTCGGGGGCCGGGATTAAATGAAAAACTGTTTTTT. This gives the protein CASSFRGPGLNEKLFF.

V gene TRBV7-6 combines with J gene TRBJ2-7; the D gene is possibly TRBD2 (5 bases). The CDR3 is 14 amino acids. V lost 3 bases and J 3 bases, leaving 12 bases between the germline ends. CDR1 SGHVS and CDR2 FNYEAQ come from the germline V gene. CDR3 coding DNA: TGTGCCAGCAGCTTTACCGCTAGCAGCTACGAGCAGTACTTC. Translating gives CASSFTASSYEQYF.

This clonotype has a count of ten or more. The genes are TRBV5-1 and TRBJ1-5; 9 nucleotides line up with TRBD1. V shed 0 bases, J shed 3 bases, and the junction held 1 base outside the gene matches. In germline, CDR1 is SGHRS, CDR2 YFSETQ. The CDR3 is 15 amino acids. The CDR3 reads CASSLGDRDNQPQHF. As DNA, the CDR3 is TGCGCCAGCAGCTTGGGGGACAGGGACAATCAGCCCCAGCATTTT. The full variable domain, rest sourced from reference TRBV5-1 and TRBJ1-5, is KAGVTQTPRYLIKTRGQQVTLSCSPISGHRSVSWYQQTPGQGLQFLFEYFSETQRNKGNFPGRFSGRQFSNSRSEMNVSTLELGDSALYLCASSLGDRDNQPQHFGDGTRLSIL.

This clonotype was detected ten times or more. V and J are TRBV29-1 and TRBJ2-1; 7 bases agree with TRBD2. The J segment lost 8 bases and the V segment lost 0 bases, leaving 7 bases of the junction unmatched. The CDR3 totals 14 residues. The germline V gene has CDR1 SQVTM and CDR2 ANQGSEA. CDR3 in amino acids: CSVEDKAGVDEQFF. The CDR3 DNA is TGCAGCGTTGAAGATAAGGCGGGAGTTGATGAGCAGTTCTTC.

This clonotype was picked up many times. The V gene is TRBV20-1, the J gene TRBJ2-1; tentatively, D is TRBD2 (6 bases). This CDR3 is 13 amino acids long. V lost 5 bases and J lost 8, with 16 bases in between. Germline-derived CDR1 and CDR2 are DFQATT and SNEGSKA (reference sequence). The CDR3 loop reads CSASTTRTDEQFF. The CDR3 DNA follows: TGCAGTGCTTCCACGACTAGAACCGATGAGCAGTTCTTC.

This clonotype was seen a few times. The rearrangement links TRBV11-2 to TRBJ2-1; 10 nucleotides match TRBD2. This CDR3 spans 19 amino acids. The ends lost 5 bases at V and 3 bases at J; junction bases unmatched: 16. Looked up from germline, CDR1 is SGHAT and CDR2 is FQNNGV. The CDR3 loop reads CASSPLGITPSGSYNEQFF. DNA of the CDR3: TGTGCCAGCAGCCCCCTTGGCATAACGCCTAGCGGGAGCTACAATGAGCAGTTCTTC.

This clonotype was detected many times. The rearrangement uses TRBV4-1 and TRBJ1-1; 7 bases are a match to TRBD1. V gave up 3 bases and J gave up 10 bases; unmatched junction bases: 11. CDR1 and CDR2 from the germline V gene are MGHRA and YSYEKL. The CDR3 consists of 14 residues. The CDR3 spells CASSHLTGSVGAFF. In DNA, the CDR3 is TGCGCCAGCAGCCACTTGACAGGGAGCGTTGGAGCTTTCTTT.

The sample holds many counts of this clonotype. The chain is built from TRBV5-8 and TRBJ2-5; TRBD2 aligns across 8 bases. Germline V gene lookup returns CDR1 SGHTS and CDR2 YDEGEE. The CDR3 extends over 11 amino acids. DNA of the CDR3: TGTGGAACAGCGGGAGAAGAGACCCAGTACTTC. Encoded protein: CGTAGEETQYF.

The chain joins TRBV5-1 to TRBJ2-2, with D maybe TRBD2 (6 bases). V was clipped by 4 bases and J by 3 bases, with 7 bases between them. Germline V CDR1 and CDR2: SGHRS, YFSETQ. The length of the CDR3 is 13 residues. The CDR3 coding sequence is TGCGCCAGCAGCCGGGACTACACCGGGGAGCTGTTTTTT. As protein: CASSRDYTGELFF. The full variable domain, with the rest looked up from reference TRBV5-1 and TRBJ2-2, is KAGVTQTPRYLIKTRGQQVTLSCSPISGHRSVSWYQQTPGQGLQFLFEYFSETQRNKGNFPGRFSGRQFSNSRSEMNVSTLELGDSALYLCASSRDYTGELFFGEGSRLTVL.

This clonotype has at least ten counts. This chain connects TRBV6-2 or TRBV6-3 to TRBJ2-3, with TRBD2 as a possible D gene (6 bases). The CDR3 runs to 15 residues. CDR1 is MNHEY and CDR2 is SVGEGT in the germline V gene. V was trimmed by 1 base and J by 3 bases, leaving 11 bases between them. The CDR3, as DNA: TGTGCCAGCAGTTACTTCGCGGGAAGGACAGATACGCAGTATTTT. This sequence encodes CASSYFAGRTDTQYF.

This clonotype was counted once. This could be a read error, since a much larger clone is one nucleotide away. The genes are TRBV5-1 and TRBJ1-1; weak D call: TRBD1 (5 bases). The germline gives CDR1 SGHRS, CDR2 YFSETQ. Trimming shortened V by 10 bases and J by 3 bases, and 19 bases separated the two germline ends. The CDR3 covers 14 residues. The CDR3: CACTPGIEYTEAFF. The CDR3, as DNA: TGCGCCTGCACGCCAGGGATCGAATACACTGAAGCTTTCTTT.

This clonotype was picked up a small number of times. The rearrangement uses TRBV7-9 and TRBJ2-1; 8 bases agree with TRBD1. This CDR3 comprises 13 residues. In germline, CDR1 is SEHNR, CDR2 FQNEAQ (reference sequence). With V trimmed by 7 bases and J by 6 bases, 5 bases remained unmatched. The CDR3 loop is CASTTTGVNEQFF. The CDR3 bases are TGTGCCAGCACCACGACAGGGGTCAATGAGCAGTTCTTC.

This clonotype showed up just a few times. The genes are TRBV20-1 and TRBJ2-2; 13 bases are shared with TRBD2. The CDR3 extends over 19 amino acids. V shed 1 base and J 3 bases; nucleotides not matched to a gene: 11. Looked up from germline, CDR1 is DFQATT and CDR2 is SNEGSKA (reference sequence). CDR3: CSARGSGTSGMSYTGELFF. CDR3 coding DNA: TGCAGTGCTAGAGGTAGCGGGACTAGCGGGATGTCGTACACCGGGGAGCTGTTTTTT.

This clonotype was detected many times. The gene calls are TRBV6-5 and TRBJ2-3; 12 nucleotides line up with TRBD2. Germline CDR1 reads MNHEY; CDR2 reads SVGAGI. This CDR3 is built from 17 residues. V gave up 2 bases and J gave up 6 bases; unmatched junction bases: 9. The CDR3 protein is CASSYRRWTSGTDTQYF. As DNA, the CDR3 is TGTGCCAGCAGTTACCGTCGGTGGACTAGCGGGACCGATACGCAGTATTTT.

This clonotype was counted at least ten times. The chain employs TRBV29-1 and TRBJ1-1; no definite D call. Germline CDR1 and CDR2: SQVTM and ANQGSEA. The V end lost 7 bases, the J end lost 0 bases, and 12 bases lay between the germline ends. The CDR3 runs to 13 residues. CDR3 residues: CSACESLNTEAFF. The CDR3 DNA reads TGCAGCGCCTGCGAGTCTTTGAACACTGAAGCTTTCTTT.

This clonotype was counted only a few times. The chain carries TRBV6-5 and TRBJ2-3; no firm D call. In germline, CDR1 is MNHEY, CDR2 SVGAGI. V was pared by 5 bases and J by 5 bases, with 14 bases between. The CDR3 is 14 amino acids. CDR3 bases: TGTGCCAGCAGTAACATTCATAGGCGAGATACGCAGTATTTT. Residues: CASSNIHRRDTQYF.

This chain connects TRBV7-2 to TRBJ2-4; no clear D gene. The germline CDR1 and CDR2 sequences are SGHTA and FQGNSA. This CDR3 is 14 amino acids long. V dropped 1 base and J dropped 15 bases, with 19 bases sitting between them. Written as DNA, the CDR3 is TGTGCCAGCAGCTTAGACCATGCGAGCTCGACGAGGTACTTC. Its protein is CASSLDHASSTRYF.